The present entry profiles one T cell receptor (beta chain) with its context. Antigen: not known. The data originate from a study of cytotoxic CD8 clonotypes in ibrutinib-treated CLL. Depths of 1 in 200,000 to 1 in 1 million T cells were the sequencing target. Libraries were prepared by immunoSEQ multiplex PCR; TCRdb keeps only in-frame clonotypes and omits some of them. This table holds about 200,000 clones, roughly 77% found once. Regarding the study as a whole: Under therapy, public clonotypes either contracted or stayed stable, and they were uncommon.

Here the sequenced sample was PBMCs, taken after 12 months of ibrutinib treatment. The TCR comes from a human donor with chronic lymphocytic leukemia.

DNA for the CDR3: TGTGCCTGGAGAGAATACAGGGTAGGCTACACCTTC. Protein product: CAWREYRVGYTF. J is TRBJ1-2 and V is TRBV30; D possibly corresponds to TRBD1 (6 bases). Per germline, CDR1 GTSNPN and CDR2 SVGIG (reference sequence). V lost 3 bases, J lost 8 bases, and 13 bases lay in between. CDR3 length equals 12 residues.